This T cell receptor (beta chain) comes out of a study of monozygotic twins with inflammatory bowel disease. Blood samples, whole and unsorted for T cells, yielded the isolated total RNA. Every sample had its cDNA made across eight separate reactions. For each CDR3 protein, TCRdb gives one entry from its re-call of the 5' RACE reads, without DNA. Found here are 400,000 to 500,000 distinct CDR3 sequences; the top ten clones hold approximately 2.3%. Study-wide findings and caveats: Reduced clonotype sharing with other individuals was observed in IBD patients relative to healthy twins, especially with disease activity.

As to this clonotype: Its specificity is unknown.

Sequenced: blood. This sequence was found in a human donor with ulcerative colitis or Crohn's disease, or a healthy co-twin of an affected twin (not recorded which).

The CDR3 reads CASSRRQGRMNTEAFF. This sequence joins TRBV19 and TRBJ1-1. The CDR3 totals 16 residues. The germline V gene has CDR1 LNHDA and CDR2 SQIVND (reference sequence). The entire variable domain, with the rest obtained from reference TRBV19 and TRBJ1-1, is as follows: DGGITQSPKYLFRKEGQNVTLSCEQNLNHDAMYWYRQDPGQGLRLIYYSQIVNDFQKGDIAEGYSVSREKKESFPLTVTSAQKNPTAFYLCASSRRQGRMNTEAFFGQGTRLTVV.